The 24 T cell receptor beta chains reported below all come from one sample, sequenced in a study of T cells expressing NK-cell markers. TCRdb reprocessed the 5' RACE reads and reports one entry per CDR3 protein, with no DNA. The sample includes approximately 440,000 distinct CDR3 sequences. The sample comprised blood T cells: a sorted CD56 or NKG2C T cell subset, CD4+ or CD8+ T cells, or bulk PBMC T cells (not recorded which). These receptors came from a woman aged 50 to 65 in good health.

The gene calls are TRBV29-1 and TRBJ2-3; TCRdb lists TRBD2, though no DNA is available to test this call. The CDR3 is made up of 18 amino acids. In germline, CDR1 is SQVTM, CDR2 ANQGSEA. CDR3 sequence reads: CSAEGTSGLPLQADTQYF.

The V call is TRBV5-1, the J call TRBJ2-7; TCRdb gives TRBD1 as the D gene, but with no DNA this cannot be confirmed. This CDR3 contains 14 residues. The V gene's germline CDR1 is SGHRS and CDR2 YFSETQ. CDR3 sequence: CASSPPGGSAEQYF.

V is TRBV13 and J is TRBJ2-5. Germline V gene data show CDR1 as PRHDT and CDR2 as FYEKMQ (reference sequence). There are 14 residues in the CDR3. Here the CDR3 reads CASSPLGERETQYF.

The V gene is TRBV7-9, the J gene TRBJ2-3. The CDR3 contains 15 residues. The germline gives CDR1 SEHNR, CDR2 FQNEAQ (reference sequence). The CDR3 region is CASSTREVDADTQYF.

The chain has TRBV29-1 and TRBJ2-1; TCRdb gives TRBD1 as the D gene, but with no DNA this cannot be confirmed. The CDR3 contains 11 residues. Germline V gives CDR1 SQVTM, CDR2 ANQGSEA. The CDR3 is CSVLPGNEQFF.

CDR3: CASGEQGQLNTGELFF. The V gene is TRBV12-3 or TRBV12-4, the J gene TRBJ2-2; TCRdb's assignment of TRBD1 cannot be checked, as there is no DNA. The CDR3 is made up of 16 amino acids.

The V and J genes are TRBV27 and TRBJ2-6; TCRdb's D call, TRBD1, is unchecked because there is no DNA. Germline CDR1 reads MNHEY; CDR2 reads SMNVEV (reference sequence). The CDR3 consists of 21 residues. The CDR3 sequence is CASSLGTNVGQGPAGANVLTF.

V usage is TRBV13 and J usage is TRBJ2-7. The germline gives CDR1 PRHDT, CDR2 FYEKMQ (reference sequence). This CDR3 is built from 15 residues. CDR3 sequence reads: CASSLGGNAKDEQYF. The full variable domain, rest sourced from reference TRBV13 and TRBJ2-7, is AAGVIQSPRHLIKEKRETATLKCYPIPRHDTVYWYQQGPGQDPQFLISFYEKMQSDKGSIPDRFSAQQFSDYHSELNMSSLELGDSALYFCASSLGGNAKDEQYFGPGTRLTVT.

The CDR3 loop reads CASSYPGFRGANTGELFF. The gene calls are TRBV6-6 and TRBJ2-2; TCRdb's D call, TRBD1, is unchecked because there is no DNA. Germline V lookup: CDR1 MNHNY, CDR2 SVGAGI (reference sequence). The CDR3 length is 18 residues.

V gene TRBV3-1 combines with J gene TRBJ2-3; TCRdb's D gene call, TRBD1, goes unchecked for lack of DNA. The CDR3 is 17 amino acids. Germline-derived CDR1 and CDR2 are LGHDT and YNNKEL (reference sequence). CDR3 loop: CASSDVGTRSLTDTQYF.

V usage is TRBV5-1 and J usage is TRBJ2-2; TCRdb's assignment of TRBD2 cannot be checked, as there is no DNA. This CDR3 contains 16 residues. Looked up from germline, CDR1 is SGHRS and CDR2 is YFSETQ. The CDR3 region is CASSLGLAANTGELFF.

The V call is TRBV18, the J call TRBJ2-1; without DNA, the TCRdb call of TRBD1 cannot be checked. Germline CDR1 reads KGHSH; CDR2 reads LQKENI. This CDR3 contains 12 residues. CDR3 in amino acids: CASSKTQGWQFF. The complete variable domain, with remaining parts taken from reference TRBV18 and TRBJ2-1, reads NAGVMQNPRHLVRRRGQEARLRCSPMKGHSHVYWYRQLPEEGLKFMVYLQKENIIDESGMPKERFSAEFPKEGPSILRIQQVVRGDSAAYFCASSKTQGWQFFGPGTRLTVL.

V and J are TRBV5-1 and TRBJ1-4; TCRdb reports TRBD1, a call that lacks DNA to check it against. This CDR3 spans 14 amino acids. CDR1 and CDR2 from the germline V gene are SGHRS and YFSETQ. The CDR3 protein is CASSFLQGDEKLFF.

CDR3: CASSLHGAPTEAFF. The chain combines TRBV12-3 or TRBV12-4 with TRBJ1-1; TCRdb's D call, TRBD1, is unchecked because there is no DNA. The CDR3 consists of 14 residues.

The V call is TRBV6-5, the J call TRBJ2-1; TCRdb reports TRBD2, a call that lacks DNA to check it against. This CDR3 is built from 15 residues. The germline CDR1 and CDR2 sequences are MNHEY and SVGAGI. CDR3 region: CASSYFPLVVGEQFF.

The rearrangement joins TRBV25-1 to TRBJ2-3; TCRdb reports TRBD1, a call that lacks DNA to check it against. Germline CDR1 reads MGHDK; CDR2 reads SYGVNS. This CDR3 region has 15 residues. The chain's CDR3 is CASSEFRGWADTQYF.

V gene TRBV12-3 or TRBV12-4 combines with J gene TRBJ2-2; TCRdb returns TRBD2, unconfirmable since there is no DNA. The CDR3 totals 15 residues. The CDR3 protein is CAIRGPPGGTGELFF.

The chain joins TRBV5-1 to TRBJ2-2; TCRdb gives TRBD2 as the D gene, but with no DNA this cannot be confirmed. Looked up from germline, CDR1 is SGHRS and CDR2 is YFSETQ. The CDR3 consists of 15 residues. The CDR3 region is CASSRSGTKVGELFF.

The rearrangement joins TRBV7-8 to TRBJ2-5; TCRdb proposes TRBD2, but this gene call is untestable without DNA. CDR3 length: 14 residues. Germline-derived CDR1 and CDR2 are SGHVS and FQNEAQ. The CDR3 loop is CASSAQGPSGTQYF.

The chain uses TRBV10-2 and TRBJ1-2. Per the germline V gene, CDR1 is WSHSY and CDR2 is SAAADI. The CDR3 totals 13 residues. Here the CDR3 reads CASSERRGYGYTF.

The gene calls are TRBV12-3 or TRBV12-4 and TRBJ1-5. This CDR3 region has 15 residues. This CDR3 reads CASTNRRNSNQPQHF.

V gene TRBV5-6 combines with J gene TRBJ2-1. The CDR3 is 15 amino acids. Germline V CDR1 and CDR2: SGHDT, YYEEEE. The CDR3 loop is CASSSFRLYINEQFF.

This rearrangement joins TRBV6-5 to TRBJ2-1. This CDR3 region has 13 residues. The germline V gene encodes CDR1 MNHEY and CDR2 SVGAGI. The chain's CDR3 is CASFTFGTPEQFF.

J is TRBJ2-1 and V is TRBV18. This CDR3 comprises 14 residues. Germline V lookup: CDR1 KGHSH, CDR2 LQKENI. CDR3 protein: CASSKGPSYNEQFF.